These 24 T cell receptor beta chains share one sample of origin, sequenced in a study of T cells in narcolepsy. Profiled with immunoSEQ multiplex PCR; TCRdb holds only in-frame clones, not every one. There are approximately 30,000 clones in the sample; approximately 86% occur only once, and 0.9% to 1.2% lies in the top ten. Sequenced input: CD45RA- memory CD4+ T cells from PBMCs. The receptors were sampled from a human donor with narcolepsy.

V and J are TRBV7-2 and TRBJ1-5; D may be TRBD1 (5 bases). Trimming removed 5 bases from V and 3 bases from J, with 14 bases in between. The germline V gene has CDR1 SGHTA and CDR2 FQGNSA. The CDR3 is made up of 15 amino acids. CDR3 DNA: TGTGCCAGCAGCAAGGACATGAGATACAATCAGCCCCAGCATTTT. Protein: CASSKDMRYNQPQHF.

The chain combines TRBV19 with TRBJ2-3; tentatively, D is TRBD2 (5 bases). The length of the CDR3 is 16 residues. The germline CDR1 and CDR2 sequences are LNHDA and SQIVND (reference sequence). V was clipped by 0 bases and J by 2 bases, with 12 bases between them. Written as DNA, the CDR3 is TGTGCCAGTAGTATAGAGGCTAGCCTTATCACAGATACGCAGTATTTT. This codes for CASSIEASLITDTQYF.

The genes are TRBV6-1 and TRBJ1-1; D remains unclear. The CDR3 runs 13 residues. Germline assignment: CDR1 MNHNS and CDR2 SASEGT. The V end lost 5 bases, the J end lost 6 bases, and 13 bases lay between the germline ends. This CDR3 reads CASSLLLAPEAFF. The CDR3 region has the DNA TGTGCCAGCAGTCTCCTCTTGGCCCCTGAAGCTTTCTTT.

Notes on this clone: Its ends do not fully match the called genes, so a read error is possible. This chain links TRBV28 with TRBJ2-3, with 8 bases fitting TRBD2. Germline-derived CDR1 and CDR2 are MDHEN and SYDVKM. CDR3 size: 15 residues. For the CDR3, the DNA is TGTGCCAGCACCATCAGGCTGGCTAGCGGGCCCTCTGCAGTTTTT. This codes for CASTIRLASGPSAVF.

This chain links TRBV5-1 with TRBJ2-3, with 9 bases lining up with TRBD1. V dropped 2 bases and J dropped 3; count of bases not matched to a gene: 4. The germline CDR1 and CDR2 sequences are SGHRS and YFSETQ. The CDR3 runs 15 residues. In DNA form, the CDR3 reads TGCGCCAGCAGCTTAACCGGACAGGGGACAGATACGCAGTATTTT. This translates into CASSLTGQGTDTQYF.

The rearrangement links TRBV5-6 to TRBJ2-1, with TRBD2 matching 13 bases. Germline loops: CDR1 SGHDT, CDR2 YYEEEE. The CDR3 consists of 15 residues. Unmatched junction bases numbered 3, after V lost 4 bases and J lost 5 bases. The CDR3 nucleotides read TGTGCCAGCAGCCAGGGACTAGCGGGGAACAATGAGCAGTTCTTC. This sequence encodes CASSQGLAGNNEQFF.

The rearrangement uses TRBV9 and TRBJ1-2, with a tentative D call TRBD1 (6 bases). The CDR3 has 15 residues. The V and J ends lost 4 bases and 4 bases respectively, with 17 bases between them. CDR1 SGDLS and CDR2 YYNGEE come from the germline V gene. CDR3 in amino acids: CASSPPGAWSYGYTF. Here the CDR3 DNA reads TGTGCCAGCAGCCCGCCAGGGGCGTGGAGCTATGGCTACACCTTC.

V gene TRBV10-1 combines with J gene TRBJ1-1; D unclear. CDR1 is WNHNN, CDR2 SYGVQD, per germline (reference sequence). The germline V and J ends were trimmed by 4 bases and 5 bases, with 11 bases remaining between them. The CDR3 sequence is 13 residues long. The CDR3 DNA follows: TGCGCCAGCAGTGTAGTTTGGAATACTGAAGCTTTCTTT. Protein product: CASSVVWNTEAFF.

The rearrangement joins TRBV21-1 to TRBJ2-7; the D call of TRBD2 is as the table states it, not checked on the DNA. TRBV21-1 is noted as a pseudogene. This CDR3 is built from 17 residues. In nucleotides, the CDR3 is TGTGCCAGCAGCAGTGCCAGCGGGACACCTACTCTATACGAGCAGTACGTC. It is translated as CASSSASGTPTLYEQYV.

This clone was found once. The chain has TRBV7-2 and TRBJ2-5; D not certain. CDR3 length: 12 residues. From germline, CDR1 is SGHTA and CDR2 FQGNSA. V gave up 1 base and J gave up 6 bases, with 6 bases separating them. CDR3 sequence (DNA): TGTGCCAGCAGCTTAGGAGCGAAGACCCAGTACTTC. Translation: CASSLGAKTQYF.

The chain has TRBV5-1 and TRBJ2-5, with 8 bases aligning to TRBD2. This CDR3 has 16 amino acids. Germline values: CDR1 SGHRS, CDR2 YFSETQ. J lost 1 base, V lost 2 bases, and 7 bases had no gene match. The CDR3 sequence is CASSLVAGLPQETQYF. The CDR3 DNA sequence: TGCGCCAGCAGCTTAGTAGCGGGGCTGCCCCAAGAGACCCAGTACTTC.

The chain is built from TRBV4-2 and TRBJ1-5; TRBD1 matches 9 bases. Germline CDR1 reads LGHNA; CDR2 reads YNFKEQ. V lost 3 bases, J lost 2 bases, and 5 bases stayed unmatched. CDR3 length equals 16 residues. CDR3 protein: CASSQMGQGGNQPQHF. The CDR3 region has the DNA TGTGCCAGCAGCCAGATGGGACAGGGAGGCAATCAGCCCCAGCATTTT.

This chain joins TRBV5-1 and TRBJ1-5, with a weak D call TRBD1 (5 bases). CDR1 is SGHRS and CDR2 is YFSETQ in the germline V gene. The V and J ends lost 4 bases and 0 bases respectively, with 11 bases between them. This CDR3 is 15 amino acids long. CDR3 residues: CASSPGADSNQPQHF. The DNA of the CDR3 is TGCGCCAGCAGCCCCGGGGCAGATAGCAATCAGCCCCAGCATTTT.

This clone was seen just once. The J gene is TRBJ2-5, the V gene TRBV5-4, with 11 positions matching TRBD2. The CDR3 totals 16 residues. V shed 0 bases, J shed 5 bases, and the junction held 6 bases outside the gene matches. Germline V lookup: CDR1 SGHNT, CDR2 YYREEE (reference sequence). In DNA form, the CDR3 reads TGTGCCAGCAGCTTGGAGGTAGCGGGGGGGCACGAGACCCAGTACTTC. Amino acids: CASSLEVAGGHETQYF.

The V gene is TRBV6-5, the J gene TRBJ1-3; 8 bases are a match to TRBD1. This CDR3 comprises 15 residues. With 4 bases clipped from V and 4 bases from J, the junction kept 6 bases outside the gene matches. The V gene's germline CDR1 is MNHEY and CDR2 SVGAGI. This CDR3 is CASSSTTGAGNTIYF. In nucleotides, the CDR3 is TGTGCCAGCAGTTCCACGACAGGGGCAGGAAACACCATATATTTT.

The V gene is TRBV6-1, the J gene TRBJ1-5, with D perhaps TRBD1 (5 bases). This CDR3 comprises 15 residues. Per the germline V gene, CDR1 is MNHNS and CDR2 is SASEGT. V lost 3 bases and J 7 bases, leaving 16 bases between the germline ends. CDR3 protein: CASSDRRFGGQPQHF. CDR3 coding DNA: TGTGCCAGCAGTGATAGGAGATTTGGGGGACAGCCCCAGCATTTT.

V gene TRBV19 combines with J gene TRBJ1-5; 12 nucleotides agree with TRBD1. There are 15 residues in the CDR3. V gave up 4 bases and J gave up 9 bases; unmatched junction bases: 7. Germline CDR1 and CDR2: LNHDA and SQIVND (reference sequence). CDR3 coding DNA: TGTGCCAGTAGTACGGGACAGGGGGCCGGTATGCCCCAGCATTTT. Amino acid sequence: CASSTGQGAGMPQHF.

CDR3 residues: CASSEPGGAGETQYF. The CDR3 bases are TGTGCCAGCAGCGAACCCGGGGGGGCCGGGGAGACCCAGTACTTC. This rearrangement joins TRBV4-2 to TRBJ2-5, with 8 positions matching TRBD2. With 5 bases clipped from V and 5 bases from J, the junction kept 10 bases outside the gene matches. Germline V CDR1 and CDR2: LGHNA, YNFKEQ. The CDR3 loop spans 15 amino acids.

This sequence joins TRBV27 and TRBJ2-5; 7 positions agree with TRBD1. The CDR3 has 15 amino acids. Trimming cost V 0 bases and J 5 bases; bases outside gene matches: 6. CDR1 is MNHEY, CDR2 SMNVEV, per germline (reference sequence). The CDR3, as DNA: TGTGCCAGCAGTTTATCAGGGACAGCCTATGAGACCCAGTACTTC. It encodes CASSLSGTAYETQYF.

The rearrangement uses TRBV5-1 and TRBJ2-7; 14 positions match TRBD2. CDR1 and CDR2 (germline): SGHRS, YFSETQ. The CDR3 is made up of 17 amino acids. V dropped 4 bases and J dropped 2; count of bases not matched to a gene: 8. Here the CDR3 reads CASSPGTSGGLTYEQYF. The CDR3 DNA reads TGCGCCAGCAGCCCGGGGACTAGCGGGGGCCTTACCTACGAGCAGTACTTC. The variable domain in full, with the rest retrieved from reference TRBV5-1 and TRBJ2-7, is KAGVTQTPRYLIKTRGQQVTLSCSPISGHRSVSWYQQTPGQGLQFLFEYFSETQRNKGNFPGRFSGRQFSNSRSEMNVSTLELGDSALYLCASSPGTSGGLTYEQYFGPGTRLTVT.

The chain joins TRBV4-1 to TRBJ1-1, with 9 nucleotides matching TRBD1. This CDR3 region has 15 residues. V lost 4 bases to trimming and J lost 1 base; unmatched junction nucleotides: 4. CDR1 and CDR2 from the germline V gene are MGHRA and YSYEKL. The CDR3 loop reads CASSPRDRENTEAFF. For the CDR3, the DNA is TGCGCCAGCAGCCCGCGGGACAGGGAGAACACTGAAGCTTTCTTT.

The V and J genes are TRBV6-1 and TRBJ2-7, with D perhaps TRBD1 (6 bases). Germline assignment: CDR1 MNHNS and CDR2 SASEGT. Trimming took 6 bases from V and 2 from J, leaving 11 bases between them. The CDR3 extends over 13 amino acids. The DNA of the CDR3 is TGTGCCAGCAGACCGACAGGAACCTACGAGCAGTACGTC. Translation gives CASRPTGTYEQYV.

The V call is TRBV5-1, the J call TRBJ2-5; TRBD2 agrees at 8 bases. CDR1 SGHRS and CDR2 YFSETQ come from the germline V gene. J lost 3 bases, V lost 5 bases, and 9 bases had no gene match. CDR3 length: 15 residues. The CDR3 region is CASRSAGGEEETQYF. The CDR3 DNA follows: TGCGCCAGCAGATCTGCGGGGGGCGAGGAAGAGACCCAGTACTTC.

The chain has TRBV19 and TRBJ1-5; 9 positions match TRBD1. This CDR3 has 16 residues. V shed 5 bases, J shed 7 bases, and the junction held 12 bases outside the gene matches. Germline V gene sequence: CDR1 LNHDA, CDR2 SQIVND (reference sequence). The DNA for the CDR3 is TGTGCCAGTAGTGCCGTGGGACAGGGTGGGGTCCAGCCCCAGCATTTT. Its translation: CASSAVGQGGVQPQHF.